The 15 T cell receptor beta chains below come from one sample, sequenced in a study of T cell changes during pregnancy in multiple sclerosis. The assay was immunoSEQ multiplex PCR, and TCRdb's table has in-frame clones only and misses some. The table lists nearly 20,000 clones, 75% to 90% of them singletons. This specimen consisted of CD8+ T cells from peripheral blood mononuclear cells, obtained in the third trimester of pregnancy. These TCRs come from a female donor in good health, enrolled as a control in a pregnancy study.

V is TRBV28 and J is TRBJ2-4; weak D call: TRBD1 (6 bases). The ends were cut back, 4 bases at V and 10 bases at J, with 17 bases in the middle. The CDR3 is 14 amino acids. Germline assignment: CDR1 MDHEN and CDR2 SYDVKM. CDR3 amino acids: CASSSTGPKVIQYF. DNA for the CDR3: TGTGCCAGCAGTTCGACAGGACCTAAAGTTATTCAGTACTTC.

This clone showed up just once. The rearrangement uses TRBV9 and TRBJ2-1, with TRBD2 matching 10 bases. V lost 3 bases, J lost 7 bases, and 7 bases stayed unmatched. The germline CDR1 and CDR2 sequences are SGDLS and YYNGEE. CDR3 length: 15 residues. CDR3 in amino acids: CASSDGLAAWNEQFF. In DNA, the CDR3 is TGTGCCAGCAGCGACGGACTAGCGGCTTGGAATGAGCAGTTCTTC.

The chain uses TRBV7-9 and TRBJ1-2, with D possibly TRBD1 on 6 matching bases. Looked up from germline, CDR1 is SEHNR and CDR2 is FQNEAQ (reference sequence). This CDR3 comprises 16 residues. The V gene lost 7 bases and the J gene lost 4 bases, with 22 bases spanning the gap. The CDR3 region has the DNA TGTGCCAGCACCTACTTGGGGGGGGCTGTTGGCTATGGCTACACCTTC. Translating gives CASTYLGGAVGYGYTF.

The J gene is TRBJ1-2, the V gene TRBV7-9; no reliable D call. V gave up 6 bases and J gave up 8 bases, with 13 bases separating them. The germline V gene has CDR1 SEHNR and CDR2 FQNEAQ (reference sequence). The CDR3 spans 12 residues. The CDR3 sequence: CASSPAGDGYTF. The CDR3 DNA sequence: TGTGCCAGCAGTCCAGCGGGTGACGGCTACACCTTC.

The genes are TRBV10-3 and TRBJ2-1; 8 bases are shared with TRBD2. Germline trimming cut 2 bases from V and 8 bases from J; bases unmatched to any gene: 5. The CDR3 length is 14 residues. Germline CDR1 and CDR2: ENHRY and SYGVKD. CDR3 loop: CAISEGLAVDEQFF. In nucleotides, the CDR3 is TGTGCCATCAGTGAGGGACTAGCAGTGGATGAGCAGTTCTTC.

The chain joins TRBV27 to TRBJ1-5; 9 nucleotides agree with TRBD1. The CDR3 loop spans 17 amino acids. Germline CDR1 and CDR2: MNHEY and SMNVEV (reference sequence). J gave up 7 bases and V 2 bases, and 12 bases lay outside the gene matches. The CDR3 sequence is CASSLMSETGGTQPQHF. In DNA form, the CDR3 reads TGTGCCAGCAGTTTAATGTCTGAGACAGGGGGTACCCAGCCCCAGCATTTT.

The V and J genes are TRBV5-4 and TRBJ2-5; D remains ambiguous. The CDR3 loop spans 13 amino acids. V dropped 3 bases and J dropped 0 bases, with 6 bases sitting between them. The germline gives CDR1 SGHNT, CDR2 YYREEE (reference sequence). In DNA, the CDR3 is TGTGCCAGCAGCTCCCACTACCAAGAGACCCAGTACTTC. Its translation is CASSSHYQETQYF.

J is TRBJ1-4 and V is TRBV7-9; D uncertain. This CDR3 comprises 15 residues. Trimming left V 5 bases short and J 6 bases short, with 16 bases between. Germline V gene lookup returns CDR1 SEHNR and CDR2 FQNEAQ (reference sequence). CDR3 coding DNA: TGTGCCAGCAGCCTAGGGATGGAGTTGGATGAAAAACTGTTTTTT. It encodes CASSLGMELDEKLFF. Filled out from reference TRBV7-9 and TRBJ1-4, the complete variable domain reads DTGVSQNPRHKITKRGQNVTFRCDPISEHNRLYWYRQTLGQGPEFLTYFQNEAQLEKSRLLSDRFSAERPKGSFSTLEIQRTEQGDSAMYLCASSLGMELDEKLFFGSGTQLSVL.

The chain couples TRBV5-4 to TRBJ2-5; D may be TRBD1 (6 bases). Germline values: CDR1 SGHNT, CDR2 YYREEE (reference sequence). This CDR3 comprises 15 residues. Trimming pared 4 bases from V and 0 bases from J, leaving 13 bases between. The CDR3 loop is CASSQLGQNQETQYF. The CDR3 DNA sequence: TGTGCCAGCAGCCAACTAGGACAGAACCAAGAGACCCAGTACTTC.

This clone is medium-sized (0.01 to 0.1%) in the sample. The chain carries TRBV18 and TRBJ2-7; D not certain. This CDR3 contains 14 residues. Trimming shortened V by 0 bases and J by 4 bases, and 10 bases separated the two germline ends. Per germline, CDR1 KGHSH and CDR2 LQKENI. DNA for the CDR3: TGTGCCAGCTCACCACCGGTAGATGTGTACGAGCAGTACTTC. Translated: CASSPPVDVYEQYF.

This clone was seen only once. The chain employs TRBV7-6 and TRBJ2-2, with 9 nucleotides matching TRBD2. Germline lookup yields CDR1 SGHVS and CDR2 FNYEAQ. This CDR3 comprises 16 residues. Unmatched junction bases numbered 6, after V lost 2 bases and J lost 5 bases. CDR3 sequence (DNA): TGTGCCAGCAGCTTACCCCTAGCGGGGTTTACCGGGGAGCTGTTTTTT. It specifies CASSLPLAGFTGELFF.

There are a few counts of this clone. The chain uses TRBV10-2 and TRBJ2-2; TRBD2 is a possible D gene (5 bases). The V and J ends lost 0 bases and 6 bases respectively, with 5 bases between them. Looked up from germline, CDR1 is WSHSY and CDR2 is SAAADI. CDR3 length: 13 amino acids. The CDR3 loop reads CASSESEAGELFF. The CDR3 coding sequence is TGCGCCAGCAGTGAGTCGGAGGCCGGGGAGCTGTTTTTT.

The chain carries TRBV4-1 and TRBJ1-5; TRBD1 matches at 8 bases. Germline-derived CDR1 and CDR2 are MGHRA and YSYEKL. The trim removed 7 bases at V and 3 bases at J, leaving 8 bases unmatched. The length of the CDR3 is 15 residues. The DNA of the CDR3 is TGCGCCAGCACCGATACAGGGGGGCCCAATCAGCCCCAGCATTTT. Protein product: CASTDTGGPNQPQHF.

The chain combines TRBV27 with TRBJ2-3; tentatively, D is TRBD2 (5 bases). The V and J ends lost 3 bases and 2 bases respectively, with 9 bases between them. The CDR3 contains 14 residues. Germline CDR1 MNHEY, CDR2 SMNVEV (reference sequence). CDR3 region: CASSFQDSTDTQYF. CDR3 bases: TGTGCCAGCAGTTTCCAGGACTCCACAGATACGCAGTATTTT.

This chain connects TRBV13 to TRBJ1-2; possibly TRBD1 for D (6 bases). Germline V gene lookup returns CDR1 PRHDT and CDR2 FYEKMQ (reference sequence). The CDR3 has 12 residues. V dropped 5 bases and J dropped 6 bases, with 10 bases sitting between them. DNA of the CDR3: TGTGCCAGCAGCCTCCACAGGGATGGCTACACCTTC. Translation gives CASSLHRDGYTF. Based on the CDR3 plus reference TRBV13 and TRBJ1-2, the full variable domain is AAGVIQSPRHLIKEKRETATLKCYPIPRHDTVYWYQQGPGQDPQFLISFYEKMQSDKGSIPDRFSAQQFSDYHSELNMSSLELGDSALYFCASSLHRDGYTFGSGTRLTVV.